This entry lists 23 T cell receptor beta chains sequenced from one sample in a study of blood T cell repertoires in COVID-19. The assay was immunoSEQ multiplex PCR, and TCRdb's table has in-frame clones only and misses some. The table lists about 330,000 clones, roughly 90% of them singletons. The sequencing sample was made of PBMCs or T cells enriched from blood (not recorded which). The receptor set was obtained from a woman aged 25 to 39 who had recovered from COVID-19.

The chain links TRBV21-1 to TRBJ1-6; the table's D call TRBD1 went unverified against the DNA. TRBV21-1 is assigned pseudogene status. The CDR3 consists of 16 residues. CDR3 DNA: TGTGCCAGCAACGACGGACAGTCCCCTTATAATTCACCCCTCCACTTT. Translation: CASNDGQSPYNSPLHF.

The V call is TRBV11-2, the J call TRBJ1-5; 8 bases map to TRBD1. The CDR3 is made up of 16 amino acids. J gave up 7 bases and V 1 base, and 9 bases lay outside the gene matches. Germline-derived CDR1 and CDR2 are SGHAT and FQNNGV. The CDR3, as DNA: TGTGCCAGCAGCTTAGCTGGACAGGGTCTAAGGCAGCCCCAGCATTTT. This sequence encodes CASSLAGQGLRQPQHF.

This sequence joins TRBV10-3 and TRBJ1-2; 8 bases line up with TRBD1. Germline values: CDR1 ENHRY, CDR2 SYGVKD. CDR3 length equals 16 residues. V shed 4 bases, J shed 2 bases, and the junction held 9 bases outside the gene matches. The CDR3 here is CAISGSAGGLNYGYTF. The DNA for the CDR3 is TGTGCCATCAGTGGGAGTGCAGGGGGCCTCAACTATGGCTACACCTTC.

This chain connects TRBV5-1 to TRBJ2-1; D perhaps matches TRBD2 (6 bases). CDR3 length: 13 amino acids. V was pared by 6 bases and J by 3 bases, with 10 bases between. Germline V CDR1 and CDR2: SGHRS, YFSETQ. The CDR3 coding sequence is TGCGCCAGCAATGTGGGAGGCTACAATGAGCAGTTCTTC. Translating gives CASNVGGYNEQFF. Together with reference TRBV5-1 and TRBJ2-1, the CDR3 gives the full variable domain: KAGVTQTPRYLIKTRGQQVTLSCSPISGHRSVSWYQQTPGQGLQFLFEYFSETQRNKGNFPGRFSGRQFSNSRSEMNVSTLELGDSALYLCASNVGGYNEQFFGPGTRLTVL.

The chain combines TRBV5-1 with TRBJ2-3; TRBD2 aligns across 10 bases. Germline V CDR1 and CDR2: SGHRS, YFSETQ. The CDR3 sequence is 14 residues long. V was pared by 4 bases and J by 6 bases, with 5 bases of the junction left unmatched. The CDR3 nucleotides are TGCGCCAGCAGCCCTAGCGGGAGTCGGGATACGCAGTATTTT. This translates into CASSPSGSRDTQYF.

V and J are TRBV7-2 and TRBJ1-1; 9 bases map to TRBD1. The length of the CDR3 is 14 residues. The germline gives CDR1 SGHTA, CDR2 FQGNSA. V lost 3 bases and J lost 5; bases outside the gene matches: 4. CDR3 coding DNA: TGTGCCAGCAGCTTCGGACAGGGGACGACTGAAGCTTTCTTT. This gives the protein CASSFGQGTTEAFF.

CDR3 in amino acids: CASSQDLQEETQYF. As DNA, the CDR3 is TGTGCCAGCAGCCAAGATTTACAGGAAGAGACCCAGTACTTC. V and J are TRBV14 and TRBJ2-5; a possible D gene is TRBD1 (5 bases). The CDR3 totals 14 residues. Germline-derived CDR1 and CDR2 are SGHDN and FVKESK. The V end was cut by 0 bases, the J end by 3 bases, with 8 bases between.

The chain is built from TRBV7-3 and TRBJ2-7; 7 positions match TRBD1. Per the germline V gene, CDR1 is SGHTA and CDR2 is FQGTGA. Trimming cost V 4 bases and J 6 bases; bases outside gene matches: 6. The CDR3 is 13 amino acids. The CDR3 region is CASSSVGTAEQYF. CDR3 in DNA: TGTGCCAGCAGCTCCGTAGGGACAGCCGAGCAGTACTTC. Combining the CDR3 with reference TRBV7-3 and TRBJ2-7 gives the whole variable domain GAGVSQTPSNKVTEKGKYVELRCDPISGHTALYWYRQSLGQGPEFLIYFQGTGAADDSGLPNDRFFAVRPEGSVSTLKIQRTERGDSAVYLCASSSVGTAEQYFGPGTRLTVT.

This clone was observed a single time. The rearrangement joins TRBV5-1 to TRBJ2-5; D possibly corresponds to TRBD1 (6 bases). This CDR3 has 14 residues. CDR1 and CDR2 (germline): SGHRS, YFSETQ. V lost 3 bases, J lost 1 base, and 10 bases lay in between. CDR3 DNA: TGCGCCAGCAGCTCTACGGACAGCCAAGAGACCCAGTACTTC. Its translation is CASSSTDSQETQYF.

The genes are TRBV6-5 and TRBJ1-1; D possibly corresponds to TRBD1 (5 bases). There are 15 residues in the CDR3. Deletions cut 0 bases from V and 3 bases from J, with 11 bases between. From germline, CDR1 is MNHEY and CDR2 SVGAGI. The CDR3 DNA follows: TGTGCCAGCAGTTACTCGACGGGGGGTCACACTGAAGCTTTCTTT. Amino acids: CASSYSTGGHTEAFF.

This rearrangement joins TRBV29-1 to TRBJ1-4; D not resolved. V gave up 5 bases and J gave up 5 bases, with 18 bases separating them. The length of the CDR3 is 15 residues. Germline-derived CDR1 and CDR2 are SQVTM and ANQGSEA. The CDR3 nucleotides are TGCAGCGTTTTGGGCAAGTCCCCAGCCAATGAAAAACTGTTTTTT. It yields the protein CSVLGKSPANEKLFF.

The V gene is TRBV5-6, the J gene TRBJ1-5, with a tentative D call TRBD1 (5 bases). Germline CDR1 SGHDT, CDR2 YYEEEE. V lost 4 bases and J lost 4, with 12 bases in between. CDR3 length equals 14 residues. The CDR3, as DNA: TGTGCCAGCAGCGTAGGAGGGGCTAATCAGCCCCAGCATTTT. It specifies CASSVGGANQPQHF.

This CDR3 is CASSQVISGANVLTF. The CDR3 coding sequence is TGTGCCAGCAGCCAAGTCATCTCTGGGGCCAACGTCCTGACTTTC. The chain couples TRBV3-1 (or the pseudogene TRBV3-2) to TRBJ2-6; D gene uncertain. The CDR3 consists of 15 residues. Per germline, CDR1 LGHDT and CDR2 YNNKEL (reference sequence). Trimming shortened V by 1 base and J by 0 bases, and 4 bases separated the two germline ends.

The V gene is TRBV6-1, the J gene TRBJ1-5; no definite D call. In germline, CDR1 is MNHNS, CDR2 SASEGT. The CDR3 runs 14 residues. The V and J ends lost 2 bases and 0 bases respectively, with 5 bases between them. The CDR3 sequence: CASSETDSNQPQHF. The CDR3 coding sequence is TGTGCCAGCAGTGAAACAGATAGCAATCAGCCCCAGCATTTT.

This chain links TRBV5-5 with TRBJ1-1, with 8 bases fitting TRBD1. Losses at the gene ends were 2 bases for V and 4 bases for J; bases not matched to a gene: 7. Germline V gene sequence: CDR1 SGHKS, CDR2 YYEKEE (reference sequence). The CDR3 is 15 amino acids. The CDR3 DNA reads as TGTGCCAGCAGCTTCGGGCCCCAGGGGGCCACTGAAGCTTTCTTT. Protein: CASSFGPQGATEAFF.

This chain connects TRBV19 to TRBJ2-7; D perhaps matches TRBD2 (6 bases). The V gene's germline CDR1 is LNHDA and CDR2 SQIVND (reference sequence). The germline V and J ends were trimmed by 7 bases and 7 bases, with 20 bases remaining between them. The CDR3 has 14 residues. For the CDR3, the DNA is TGTGCCAGTACCTCCGGGGGTCTTGATGGGGAGCAGTACTTC. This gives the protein CASTSGGLDGEQYF.

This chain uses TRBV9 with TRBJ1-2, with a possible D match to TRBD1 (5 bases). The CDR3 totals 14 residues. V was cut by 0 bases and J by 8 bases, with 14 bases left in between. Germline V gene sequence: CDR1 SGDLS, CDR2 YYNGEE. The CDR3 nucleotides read TGTGCCAGCAGCGTAGGAGGAGGGGCGATCGGCTACACCTTC. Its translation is CASSVGGGAIGYTF.

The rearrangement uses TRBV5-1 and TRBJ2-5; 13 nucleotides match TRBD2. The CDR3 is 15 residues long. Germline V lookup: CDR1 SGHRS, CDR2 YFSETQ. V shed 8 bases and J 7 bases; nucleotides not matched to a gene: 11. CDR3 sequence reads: CASGDGLAGARTQYF. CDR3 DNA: TGCGCCAGTGGGGACGGACTAGCGGGAGCCCGGACCCAGTACTTC.

The CDR3 DNA follows: TGTGCCAGCAGGCCACTCGGAACAGGGTACGGTCCAGCTAAGGGACACAATCAGCCCCAGCATTTT. Its protein product is CASRPLGTGYGPAKGHNQPQHF. The V call is TRBV28, the J call TRBJ1-5; D is possibly TRBD1 (6 bases). Between the trimmed V and J ends, which lost 6 bases and 3 bases, there was a span of 36 bases. The CDR3 covers 22 residues. CDR1 MDHEN and CDR2 SYDVKM come from the germline V gene.

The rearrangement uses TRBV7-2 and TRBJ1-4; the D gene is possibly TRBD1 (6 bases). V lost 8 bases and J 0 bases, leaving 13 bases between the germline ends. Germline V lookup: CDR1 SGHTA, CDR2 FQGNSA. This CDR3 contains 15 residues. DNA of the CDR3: TGTGCCAGCGGTACATACAGGGCAACTAATGAAAAACTGTTTTTT. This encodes CASGTYRATNEKLFF. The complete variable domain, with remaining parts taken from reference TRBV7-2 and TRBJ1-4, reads GAGVSQSPSNKVTEKGKDVELRCDPISGHTALYWYRQSLGQGLEFLIYFQGNSAPDKSGLPSDRFSAERTGGSVSTLTIQRTQQEDSAVYLCASGTYRATNEKLFFGSGTQLSVL.

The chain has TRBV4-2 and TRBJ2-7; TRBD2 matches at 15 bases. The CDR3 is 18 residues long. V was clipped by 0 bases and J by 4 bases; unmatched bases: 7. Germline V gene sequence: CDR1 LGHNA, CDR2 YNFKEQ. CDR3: CASSQEGLAGGLMYEQYF. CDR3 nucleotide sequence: TGTGCCAGCAGCCAAGAAGGACTAGCGGGGGGGTTAATGTACGAGCAGTACTTC.

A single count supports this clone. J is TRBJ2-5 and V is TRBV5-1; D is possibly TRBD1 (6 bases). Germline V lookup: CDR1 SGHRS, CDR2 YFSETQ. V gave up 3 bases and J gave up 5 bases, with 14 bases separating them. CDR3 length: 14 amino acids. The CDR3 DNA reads TGCGCCAGCAGCTACGGGACACCTAGGGAGACCCAGTACTTC. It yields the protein CASSYGTPRETQYF.

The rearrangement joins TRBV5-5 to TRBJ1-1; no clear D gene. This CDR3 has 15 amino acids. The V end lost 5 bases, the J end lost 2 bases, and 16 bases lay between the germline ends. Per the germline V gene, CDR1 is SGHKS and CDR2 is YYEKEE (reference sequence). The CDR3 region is CASSSGIVPNTEAFF. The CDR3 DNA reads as TGTGCCAGCAGTTCCGGGATCGTACCAAACACTGAAGCTTTCTTT.